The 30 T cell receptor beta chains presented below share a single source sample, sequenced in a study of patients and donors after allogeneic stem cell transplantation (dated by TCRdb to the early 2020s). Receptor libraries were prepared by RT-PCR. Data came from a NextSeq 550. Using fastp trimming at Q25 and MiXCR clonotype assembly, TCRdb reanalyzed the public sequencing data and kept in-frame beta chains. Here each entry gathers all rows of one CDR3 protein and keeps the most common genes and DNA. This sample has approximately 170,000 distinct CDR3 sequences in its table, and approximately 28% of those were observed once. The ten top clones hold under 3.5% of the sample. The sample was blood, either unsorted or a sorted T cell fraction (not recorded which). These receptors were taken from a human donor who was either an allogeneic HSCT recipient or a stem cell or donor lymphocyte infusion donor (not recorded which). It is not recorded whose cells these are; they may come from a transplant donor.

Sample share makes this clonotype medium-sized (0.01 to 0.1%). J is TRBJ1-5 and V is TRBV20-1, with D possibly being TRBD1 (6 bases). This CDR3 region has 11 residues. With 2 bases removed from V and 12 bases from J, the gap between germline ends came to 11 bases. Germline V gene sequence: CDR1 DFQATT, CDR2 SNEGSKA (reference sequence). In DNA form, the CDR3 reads TGCAGTGCTAGAACCCAGGACAGCCAGCATTTT. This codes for CSARTQDSQHF.

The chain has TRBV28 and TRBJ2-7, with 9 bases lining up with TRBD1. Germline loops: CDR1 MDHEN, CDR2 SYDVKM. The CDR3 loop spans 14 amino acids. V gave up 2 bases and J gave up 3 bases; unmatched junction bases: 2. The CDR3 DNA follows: TGTGCCAGCAGTTTAGTGGGACAGGGCTACGAGCAGTACTTC. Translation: CASSLVGQGYEQYF. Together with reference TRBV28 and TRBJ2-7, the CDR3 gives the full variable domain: DVKVTQSSRYLVKRTGEKVFLECVQDMDHENMFWYRQDPGLGLRLIYFSYDVKMKEKGDIPEGYSVSREKKERFSLILESASTNQTSMYLCASSLVGQGYEQYFGPGTRLTVT.

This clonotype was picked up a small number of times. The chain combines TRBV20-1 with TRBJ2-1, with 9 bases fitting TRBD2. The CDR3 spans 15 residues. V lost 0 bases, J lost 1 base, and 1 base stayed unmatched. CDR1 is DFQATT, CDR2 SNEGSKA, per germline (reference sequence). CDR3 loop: CSAREGLASYNEQFF. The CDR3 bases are TGCAGTGCTAGAGAGGGACTAGCATCCTACAATGAGCAGTTCTTC.

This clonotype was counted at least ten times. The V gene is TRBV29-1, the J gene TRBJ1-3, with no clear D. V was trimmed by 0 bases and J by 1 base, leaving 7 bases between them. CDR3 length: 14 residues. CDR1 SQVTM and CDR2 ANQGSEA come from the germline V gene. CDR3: CSVEDPGSGNTIYF. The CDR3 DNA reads TGCAGCGTTGAAGATCCGGGTTCTGGAAACACCATATATTTT.

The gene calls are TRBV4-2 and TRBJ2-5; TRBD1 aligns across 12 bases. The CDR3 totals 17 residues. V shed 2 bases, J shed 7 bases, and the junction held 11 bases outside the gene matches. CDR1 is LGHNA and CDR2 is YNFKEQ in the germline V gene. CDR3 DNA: TGTGCCAGCAGCCAAAATCCGGGACAGGGGGCGAAGGTGACCCAGTACTTC. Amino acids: CASSQNPGQGAKVTQYF.

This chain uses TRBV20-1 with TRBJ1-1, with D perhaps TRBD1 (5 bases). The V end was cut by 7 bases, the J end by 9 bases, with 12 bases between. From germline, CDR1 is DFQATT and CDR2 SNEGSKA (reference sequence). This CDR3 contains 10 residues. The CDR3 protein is CSGTSKKAFF. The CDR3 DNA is TGCAGTGGGACAAGCAAGAAAGCTTTCTTT.

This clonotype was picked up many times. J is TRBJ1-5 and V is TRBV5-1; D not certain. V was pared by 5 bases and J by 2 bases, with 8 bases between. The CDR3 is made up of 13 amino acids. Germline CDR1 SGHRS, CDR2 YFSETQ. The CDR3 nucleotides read TGCGCCAGCAGTCGATCGGGCAATCAGCCCCAGCATTTT. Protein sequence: CASSRSGNQPQHF.

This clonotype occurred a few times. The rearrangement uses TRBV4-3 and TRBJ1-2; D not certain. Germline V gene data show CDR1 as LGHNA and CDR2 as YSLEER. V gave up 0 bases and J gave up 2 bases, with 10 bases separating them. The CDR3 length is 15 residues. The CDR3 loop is CASSQDRARNYGYTF. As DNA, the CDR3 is TGCGCCAGCAGCCAAGATCGGGCCAGGAACTATGGCTACACCTTC.

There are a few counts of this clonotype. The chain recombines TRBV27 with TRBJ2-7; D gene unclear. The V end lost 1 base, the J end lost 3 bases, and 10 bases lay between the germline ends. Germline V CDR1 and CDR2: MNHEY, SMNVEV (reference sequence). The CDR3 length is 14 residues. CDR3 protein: CASSLWAGDYEQYF. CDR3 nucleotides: TGTGCCAGCAGTTTATGGGCTGGAGACTACGAGCAGTACTTC.

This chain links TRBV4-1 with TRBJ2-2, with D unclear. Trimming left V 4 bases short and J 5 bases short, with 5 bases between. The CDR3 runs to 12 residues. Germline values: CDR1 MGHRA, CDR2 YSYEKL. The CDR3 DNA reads TGCGCCAGCAGCCGGGTTACCGGGGAGCTGTTTTTT. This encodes CASSRVTGELFF.

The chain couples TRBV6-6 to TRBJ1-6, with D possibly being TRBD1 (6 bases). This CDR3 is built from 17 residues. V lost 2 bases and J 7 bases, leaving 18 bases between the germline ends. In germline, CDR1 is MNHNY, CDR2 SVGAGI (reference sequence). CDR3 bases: TGTGCCAGCAGTTACCCTCCGTACAGGGTTGCAAATTCACCCCTCCACTTT. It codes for CASSYPPYRVANSPLHF.

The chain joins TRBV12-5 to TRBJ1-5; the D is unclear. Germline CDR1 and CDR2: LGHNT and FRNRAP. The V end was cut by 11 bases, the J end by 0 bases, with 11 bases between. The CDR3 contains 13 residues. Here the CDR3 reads CAPSLYSNQPQHF. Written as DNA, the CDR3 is TGTGCTCCCTCCCTCTATAGCAATCAGCCCCAGCATTTT. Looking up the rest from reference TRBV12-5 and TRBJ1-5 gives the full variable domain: DARVTQTPRHKVTEMGQEVTMRCQPILGHNTVFWYRQTMMQGLELLAYFRNRAPLDDSGMPKDRFSAEMPDATLATLKIQPSEPRDSAVYFCAPSLYSNQPQHFGDGTRLSIL.

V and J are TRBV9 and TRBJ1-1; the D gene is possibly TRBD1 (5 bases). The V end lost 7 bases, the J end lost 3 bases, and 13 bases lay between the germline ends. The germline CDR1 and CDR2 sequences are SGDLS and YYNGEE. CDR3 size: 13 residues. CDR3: CASGAGMHTEAFF. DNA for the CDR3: TGTGCCAGCGGGGCAGGGATGCACACTGAAGCTTTCTTT.

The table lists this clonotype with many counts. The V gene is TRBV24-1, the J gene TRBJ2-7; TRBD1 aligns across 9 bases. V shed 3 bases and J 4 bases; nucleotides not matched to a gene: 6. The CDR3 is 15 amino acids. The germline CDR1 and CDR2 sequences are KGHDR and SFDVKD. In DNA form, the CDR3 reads TGTGCCACCAGTGATCCCGGGACAGGGTATTACGAGCAGTACTTC. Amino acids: CATSDPGTGYYEQYF.

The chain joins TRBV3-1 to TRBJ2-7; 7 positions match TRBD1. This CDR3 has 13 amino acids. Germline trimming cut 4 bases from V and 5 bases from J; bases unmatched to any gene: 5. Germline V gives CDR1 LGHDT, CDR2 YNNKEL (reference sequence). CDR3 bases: TGTGCCAGCAGCCGAACTGGGACAGACGAGCAGTACTTC. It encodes CASSRTGTDEQYF.

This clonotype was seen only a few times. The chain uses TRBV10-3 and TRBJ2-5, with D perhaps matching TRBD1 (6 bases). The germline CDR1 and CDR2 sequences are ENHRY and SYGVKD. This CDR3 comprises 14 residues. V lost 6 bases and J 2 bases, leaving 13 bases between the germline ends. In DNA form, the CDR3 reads TGTGCCATCAGCCCTGACAGGCTACAAGAGACCCAGTACTTC. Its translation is CAISPDRLQETQYF.

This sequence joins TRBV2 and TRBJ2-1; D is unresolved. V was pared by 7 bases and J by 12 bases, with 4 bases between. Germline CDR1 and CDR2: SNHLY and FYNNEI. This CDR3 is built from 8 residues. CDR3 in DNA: TGTGCCAGCAACGGGCAGTTCTTC. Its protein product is CASNGQFF.

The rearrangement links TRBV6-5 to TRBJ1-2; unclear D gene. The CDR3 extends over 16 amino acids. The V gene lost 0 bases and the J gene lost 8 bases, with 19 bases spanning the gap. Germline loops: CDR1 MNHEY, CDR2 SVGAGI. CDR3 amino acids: CASSYSIPLEASGYTF. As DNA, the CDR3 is TGTGCCAGCAGTTACTCGATCCCACTGGAGGCCTCCGGCTACACCTTC.

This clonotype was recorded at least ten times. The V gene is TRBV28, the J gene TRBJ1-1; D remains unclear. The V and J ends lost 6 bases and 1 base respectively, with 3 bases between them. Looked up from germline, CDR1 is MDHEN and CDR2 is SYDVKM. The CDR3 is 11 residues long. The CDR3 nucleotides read TGTGCCAGCAGGGGGAACACTGAAGCTTTCTTT. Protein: CASRGNTEAFF. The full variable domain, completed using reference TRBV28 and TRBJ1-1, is DVKVTQSSRYLVKRTGEKVFLECVQDMDHENMFWYRQDPGLGLRLIYFSYDVKMKEKGDIPEGYSVSREKKERFSLILESASTNQTSMYLCASRGNTEAFFGQGTRLTVV.

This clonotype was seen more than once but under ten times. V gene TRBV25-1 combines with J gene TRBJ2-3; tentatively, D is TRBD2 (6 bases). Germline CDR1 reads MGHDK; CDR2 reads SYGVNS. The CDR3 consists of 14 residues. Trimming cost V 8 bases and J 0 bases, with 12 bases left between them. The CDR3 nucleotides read TGTGCCAGCGTACCGGGACTCAGCACAGATACGCAGTATTTT. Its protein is CASVPGLSTDTQYF.

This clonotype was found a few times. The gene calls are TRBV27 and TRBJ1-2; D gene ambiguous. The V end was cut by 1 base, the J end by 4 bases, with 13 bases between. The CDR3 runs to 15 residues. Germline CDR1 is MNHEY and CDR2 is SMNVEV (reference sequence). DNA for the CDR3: TGTGCCAGCAGTTTATTTAGGGAATACAGCTATGGCTACACCTTC. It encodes CASSLFREYSYGYTF.

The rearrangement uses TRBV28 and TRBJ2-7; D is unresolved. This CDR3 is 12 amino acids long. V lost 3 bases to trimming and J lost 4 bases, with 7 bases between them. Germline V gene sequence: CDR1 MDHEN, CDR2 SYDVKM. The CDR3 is CASSLHRYEQYF. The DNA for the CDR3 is TGTGCCAGCAGTTTGCACCGATACGAGCAGTACTTC.

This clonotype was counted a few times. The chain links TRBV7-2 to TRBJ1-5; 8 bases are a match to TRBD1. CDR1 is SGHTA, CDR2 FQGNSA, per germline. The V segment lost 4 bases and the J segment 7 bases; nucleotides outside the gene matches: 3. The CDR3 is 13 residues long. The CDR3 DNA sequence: TGTGCCAGCAGCTCCCGGACAGGGCAGCCCCAGCATTTT. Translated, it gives CASSSRTGQPQHF.

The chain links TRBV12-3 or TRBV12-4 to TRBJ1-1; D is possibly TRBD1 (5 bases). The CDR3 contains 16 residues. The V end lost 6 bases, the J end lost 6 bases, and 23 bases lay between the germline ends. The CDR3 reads CASRPTDTGRAAEAFF. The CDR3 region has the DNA TGTGCCAGCAGACCAACAGATACAGGTCGGGCGGCTGAAGCTTTCTTT.

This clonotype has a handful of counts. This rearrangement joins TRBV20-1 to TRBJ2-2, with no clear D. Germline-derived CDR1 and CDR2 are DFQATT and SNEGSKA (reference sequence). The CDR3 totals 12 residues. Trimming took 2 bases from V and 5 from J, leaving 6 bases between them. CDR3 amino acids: CSARNWTGELFF. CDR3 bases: TGCAGTGCTAGAAACTGGACCGGGGAGCTGTTTTTT.

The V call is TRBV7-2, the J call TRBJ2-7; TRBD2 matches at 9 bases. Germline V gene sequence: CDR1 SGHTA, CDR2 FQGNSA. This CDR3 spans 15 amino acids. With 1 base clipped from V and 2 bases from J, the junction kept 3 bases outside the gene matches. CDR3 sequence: CASSLESGRPYEQYF. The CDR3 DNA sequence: TGTGCCAGCAGCTTAGAGAGCGGGAGGCCCTACGAGCAGTACTTC.

The CDR3 protein is CASSENGVRGHRAGYTF. The CDR3 region has the DNA TGCGCCAGCAGCGAAAATGGTGTGAGGGGACACAGGGCCGGCTACACCTTC. J is TRBJ1-2 and V is TRBV4-3; TRBD1 is a possible D gene (6 bases). CDR1 is LGHNA, CDR2 YSLEER, per germline. The CDR3 spans 17 residues. V lost 5 bases, J lost 8 bases, and 27 bases lay in between.

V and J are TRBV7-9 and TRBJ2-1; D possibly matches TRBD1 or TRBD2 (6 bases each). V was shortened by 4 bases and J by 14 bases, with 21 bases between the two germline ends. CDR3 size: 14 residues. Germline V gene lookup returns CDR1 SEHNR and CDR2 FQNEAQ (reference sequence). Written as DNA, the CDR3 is TGTGCCAGCAGCTCCAGGGGACTCTTCCCCTGGGAGTTCTTC. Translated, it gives CASSSRGLFPWEFF.

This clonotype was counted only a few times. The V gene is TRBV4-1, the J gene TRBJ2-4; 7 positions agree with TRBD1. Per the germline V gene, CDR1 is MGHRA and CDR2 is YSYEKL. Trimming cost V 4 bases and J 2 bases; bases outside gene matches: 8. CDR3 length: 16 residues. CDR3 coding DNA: TGCGCCAGCAGCCTAAGCACAGGGGTGACCAAAAACATTCAGTACTTC. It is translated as CASSLSTGVTKNIQYF.

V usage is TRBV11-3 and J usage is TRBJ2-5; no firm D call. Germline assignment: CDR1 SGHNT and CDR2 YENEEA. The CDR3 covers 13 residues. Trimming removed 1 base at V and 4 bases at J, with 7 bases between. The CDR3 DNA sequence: TGTGCCAGCAGCTTAGGTCCGGGAGAGACCCAGTACTTC. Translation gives CASSLGPGETQYF.